This TCR beta chain is from a study of identical twins. This clonotype was recorded a few times. Its cognate antigen is unknown. TCRdb re-called the 5' RACE reads with MiXCR, one entry per CDR3 protein. The sample has roughly 230,000 distinct CDR3 sequences, approximately 8.3% seen once. Study-wide points: Cord blood beta clonotypes that were abundant carried fewer insertions, and memory repertoires showed no such trend.

Every donor was a healthy Caucasian. V was pared by 1 base and J by 10 bases, with 12 bases between. Germline V gene sequence: CDR1 SGHKS, CDR2 YYEKEE (reference sequence). The CDR3 runs to 13 residues. These sequences were also reported in another study, on yellow fever vaccine responses in identical twins.

V usage is TRBV5-5 and J usage is TRBJ2-1; perhaps TRBD1 as D (5 bases). Sequencing was carried out using CD8+ T cells sorted from blood. This receptor was obtained from a woman aged 18-30 years in good health. The CDR3 is CASSLPLGEEQFF. The CDR3 DNA reads TGTGCCAGCAGCTTGCCCTTAGGGGAAGAGCAGTTCTTC.